A single sample is the source of the 25 T cell receptor beta chains below, sequenced in a study of blood T cell repertoires in COVID-19. Using immunoSEQ multiplex PCR, the repertoire was profiled, and TCRdb retains in-frame clones only, with some absent. The sample lists approximately 91,000 clones, over 60% occurring once. Material: peripheral blood. The receptors stem from a man in his sixties or seventies with acute or convalescent COVID-19.

The chain has TRBV5-1 and TRBJ2-2, with D tentatively TRBD1 (5 bases). CDR1 SGHRS and CDR2 YFSETQ come from the germline V gene. V was cut by 0 bases and J by 6 bases, with 12 bases left in between. The CDR3 has 15 amino acids. The CDR3 nucleotides are TGCGCCAGCAGCTTGGGTCAGGGCGACGCCGGGGAGCTGTTTTTT. Translating it yields CASSLGQGDAGELFF.

This clone was seen a few times. This sequence joins TRBV9 and TRBJ1-4; D perhaps matches TRBD1 (6 bases). Deletions cut 3 bases from V and 3 bases from J, with 9 bases between. The CDR3 is 14 residues long. Germline V lookup: CDR1 SGDLS, CDR2 YYNGEE. CDR3 in DNA: TGTGCCAGCAGCGGACAGGTGGCTAATGAAAAACTGTTTTTT. Amino acid sequence: CASSGQVANEKLFF.

The chain carries TRBV25-1 and TRBJ2-1; 13 nucleotides agree with TRBD2. Germline assignment: CDR1 MGHDK and CDR2 SYGVNS. Trimming removed 7 bases from V and 9 bases from J; junction bases left unmatched: 6. The CDR3 length is 14 residues. CDR3 in amino acids: CASTGGLAGAEQFF. The CDR3 nucleotides are TGTGCCAGCACCGGCGGACTAGCGGGAGCTGAGCAGTTCTTC.

The chain joins TRBV7-2 to TRBJ2-1; 9 bases align to TRBD1. Germline trimming cut 5 bases from V and 7 bases from J; bases unmatched to any gene: 9. Germline V gene lookup returns CDR1 SGHTA and CDR2 FQGNSA. The CDR3 runs to 15 residues. CDR3 coding DNA: TGTGCCAGCAGCGTAGACAGGGGGACCGGGAATGAGCAGTTCTTC. Encoded protein: CASSVDRGTGNEQFF. The full variable domain, rest sourced from reference TRBV7-2 and TRBJ2-1, is GAGVSQSPSNKVTEKGKDVELRCDPISGHTALYWYRQSLGQGLEFLIYFQGNSAPDKSGLPSDRFSAERTGGSVSTLTIQRTQQEDSAVYLCASSVDRGTGNEQFFGPGTRLTVL.

J is TRBJ2-6 and V is TRBV4-1, with D hard to call. The V gene's germline CDR1 is MGHRA and CDR2 YSYEKL. The CDR3 has 15 amino acids. Trimming took 4 bases from V and 2 from J, leaving 9 bases between them. CDR3 sequence (DNA): TGCGCCAGCAGCCCTTATTTTCCTGGGGCCAACGTCCTGACTTTC. It encodes CASSPYFPGANVLTF.

The rearrangement uses TRBV19 and TRBJ2-3; possibly TRBD2 for D (5 bases). Germline-derived CDR1 and CDR2 are LNHDA and SQIVND (reference sequence). CDR3 length: 17 amino acids. Trimming removed 3 bases from V and 3 bases from J, with 19 bases in between. CDR3 sequence: CASSMGRLRVGTDTQYF. CDR3 nucleotides: TGTGCCAGTAGTATGGGCCGACTACGGGTGGGGACAGATACGCAGTATTTT.

The genes are TRBV4-1 and TRBJ2-7; D possibly corresponds to TRBD1 (6 bases). Trimming shortened V by 1 base and J by 2 bases, and 18 bases separated the two germline ends. The V gene's germline CDR1 is MGHRA and CDR2 YSYEKL. The CDR3 runs 17 residues. In DNA form, the CDR3 reads TGCGCCAGCAGCCAAGTCGGTGGGGGCAGATTCCCCTACGAGCAGTACTTC. Amino acids: CASSQVGGGRFPYEQYF.

V is TRBV5-4 and J is TRBJ2-7; D might be TRBD1 (7 bases). V was cut by 3 bases and J by 7 bases, with 26 bases left in between. This CDR3 spans 17 amino acids. The germline gives CDR1 SGHNT, CDR2 YYREEE (reference sequence). The CDR3 nucleotides are TGTGCCAGCAGCTCAGGGACAGCTCTGGAGGAGGGATGGGAGCAGTACTTC. Its protein product is CASSSGTALEEGWEQYF.

CDR3 sequence (DNA): TGCGCCAGCAGCTTGAGACAGCTCACTGAAGCTTTCTTT. Protein sequence: CASSLRQLTEAFF. This chain joins TRBV5-1 and TRBJ1-1; weak D call: TRBD1 (5 bases). The CDR3 runs to 13 residues. Germline V gene data show CDR1 as SGHRS and CDR2 as YFSETQ. V was trimmed by 1 base and J by 4 bases, leaving 8 bases between them.

The chain employs TRBV20-1 and TRBJ2-1, with 7 bases fitting TRBD1. After removal of 3 bases from V and 2 bases from J, the junction contained 7 bases not matched to a gene. Germline V lookup: CDR1 DFQATT, CDR2 SNEGSKA (reference sequence). The CDR3 has 15 amino acids. DNA of the CDR3: TGCAGTGCTAGTGTACAGGGGAGACCCTACAATGAGCAGTTCTTC. Protein product: CSASVQGRPYNEQFF.

The sample holds one count of this clone. The V call is TRBV7-8, the J call TRBJ2-3; TRBD2 matches 7 bases. Trimming at V came to 1 base and at J to 1 base, leaving 8 bases not matched to a gene. Germline CDR1 SGHVS, CDR2 FQNEAQ. The CDR3 loop spans 17 amino acids. CDR3 nucleotide sequence: TGTGCCAGCAGCTTAGGGGACTACGGTTTGGGCACAGATACGCAGTATTTT. It translates to CASSLGDYGLGTDTQYF.

This chain joins TRBV19 and TRBJ1-2, with 10 positions matching TRBD1. This CDR3 region has 15 residues. J gave up 3 bases and V 10 bases, and 11 bases lay outside the gene matches. Germline V gene sequence: CDR1 LNHDA, CDR2 SQIVND (reference sequence). In DNA, the CDR3 is TGTGCCACCCGACAGGGGGCGGGGTTAGACTATGGCTACACCTTC. Protein: CATRQGAGLDYGYTF.

The table lists this clone with a few counts. The same CDR3 is also encoded by other DNA sequences in this sample. The DNA for the CDR3 is TGTGCCAGCAGTGAGGGATACGAGCAGTACGTC. Protein: CASSEGYEQYV. The chain combines TRBV6-6 with TRBJ2-7, with D possibly matching TRBD2 (5 bases). The V gene's germline CDR1 is MNHNY and CDR2 SVGAGI (reference sequence). The CDR3 has 11 amino acids. V was trimmed by 5 bases and J by 4 bases, leaving 6 bases between them.

The chain employs TRBV5-1 and TRBJ1-2; maybe TRBD1 (5 bases). The CDR3 is 15 amino acids. V was pared by 4 bases and J by 1 base, with 14 bases between. CDR1 and CDR2 (germline): SGHRS, YFSETQ. Here the CDR3 DNA reads TGCGCCAGCAGCCAACGGGGGGACTTTAACTATGGCTACACCTTC. It encodes CASSQRGDFNYGYTF.

This sequence joins TRBV4-1 and TRBJ2-1, with D perhaps TRBD1 (5 bases). Between the trimmed V and J ends, which lost 4 bases and 8 bases, there was a span of 12 bases. CDR1 MGHRA and CDR2 YSYEKL come from the germline V gene. The CDR3 is 13 amino acids. In nucleotides, the CDR3 is TGCGCCAGCAGCCTTTTGTGGGGCGATGAGCAGTTCTTC. It translates to CASSLLWGDEQFF.

This clone occurred once. CDR3 protein: CASSPGLANTGELFF. Here the CDR3 DNA reads TGCGCCAGCAGCCCGGGACTTGCGAACACCGGGGAGCTGTTTTTT. The J gene is TRBJ2-2, the V gene TRBV5-1; weak D call: TRBD2 (6 bases). Germline V gene data show CDR1 as SGHRS and CDR2 as YFSETQ. This CDR3 spans 15 amino acids. V was trimmed by 4 bases and J by 0 bases, leaving 10 bases between them.

The chain carries TRBV4-1 and TRBJ1-4; 9 nucleotides match TRBD1. The CDR3 contains 16 residues. Germline CDR1 MGHRA, CDR2 YSYEKL. J lost 6 bases, V lost 1 base, and 6 bases had no gene match. The CDR3 DNA follows: TGCGCCAGCAGCCAAGGCTGGGACAGGGTTGATGAAAAACTGTTTTTT. As protein: CASSQGWDRVDEKLFF.

This clone came up once. The J gene is TRBJ2-2, the V gene TRBV9; TRBD2 aligns across 14 bases. Germline V gives CDR1 SGDLS, CDR2 YYNGEE. The V gene end was trimmed by 2 bases and the J gene end by 5 bases; junction bases not matched to a gene: 8. CDR3 length: 18 amino acids. CDR3 sequence (DNA): TGTGCCAGCAGCGTGGGACTAGCGGGGGCGCGACGGACCGGGGAGCTGTTTTTT. The encoded protein is CASSVGLAGARRTGELFF.

V is TRBV20-1 and J is TRBJ1-2; 7 bases agree with TRBD1. This CDR3 spans 10 amino acids. The V and J ends lost 2 bases and 10 bases, in that order; junction bases with no gene match: 1. Germline CDR1 reads DFQATT; CDR2 reads SNEGSKA (reference sequence). The CDR3 region is CSARQGDYTF. The DNA of the CDR3 is TGCAGTGCTAGACAGGGGGACTACACCTTC.

This clone occurred once. The chain recombines TRBV5-1 with TRBJ2-3; TRBD1 matches 10 bases. Per the germline V gene, CDR1 is SGHRS and CDR2 is YFSETQ. V was clipped by 0 bases and J by 2 bases; unmatched bases: 3. The CDR3 is 16 amino acids. CDR3 residues: CASSLADRGVTDTQYF. The CDR3 DNA is TGCGCCAGCAGCTTGGCGGACAGGGGGGTCACAGATACGCAGTATTTT.

The chain uses TRBV7-9 and TRBJ1-1; possibly TRBD1 for D (6 bases). CDR3 length: 15 residues. CDR1 and CDR2 from the germline V gene are SEHNR and FQNEAQ (reference sequence). Trimming removed 1 base from V and 2 bases from J, with 11 bases in between. The CDR3 DNA follows: TGTGCCAGCAGCTTAGGAGGGGGGGAAAACACTGAAGCTTTCTTT. It translates to CASSLGGGENTEAFF.

The chain couples TRBV9 to TRBJ1-2, with 8 bases fitting TRBD1. The germline gives CDR1 SGDLS, CDR2 YYNGEE. This CDR3 has 17 residues. The V gene end was trimmed by 0 bases and the J gene end by 0 bases; junction bases not matched to a gene: 7. The CDR3 sequence is CASSVGWQGAPNYGYTF. Here the CDR3 DNA reads TGTGCCAGCAGCGTAGGTTGGCAGGGGGCGCCTAACTATGGCTACACCTTC. The full variable domain, rest sourced from reference TRBV9 and TRBJ1-2, is DSGVTQTPKHLITATGQRVTLRCSPRSGDLSVYWYQQSLDQGLQFLIQYYNGEERAKGNILERFSAQQFPDLHSELNLSSLELGDSALYFCASSVGWQGAPNYGYTFGSGTRLTVV.

This rearrangement joins TRBV5-5 to TRBJ1-1, with 8 bases that match TRBD1. V gave up 4 bases and J gave up 4 bases; unmatched junction bases: 3. CDR1 and CDR2 (germline): SGHKS, YYEKEE (reference sequence). CDR3 length equals 13 residues. In DNA form, the CDR3 reads TGTGCCAGCAGCGTAGACAGGGGCACTGAAGCTTTCTTT. Protein sequence: CASSVDRGTEAFF.

V is TRBV4-2 and J is TRBJ2-3; D possibly corresponds to TRBD1 (6 bases). The V gene's germline CDR1 is LGHNA and CDR2 YNFKEQ. The CDR3 is made up of 15 amino acids. V lost 2 bases to trimming and J lost 1 base, with 10 bases between them. CDR3 in DNA: TGTGCCAGCAGCCAATTGGCAGGGGGCACAGATACGCAGTATTTT. Encoded protein: CASSQLAGGTDTQYF.

This rearrangement joins TRBV5-1 to TRBJ2-1; the D gene is possibly TRBD1 (6 bases). Germline CDR1 and CDR2: SGHRS and YFSETQ. The CDR3 loop spans 14 amino acids. Trimming took off 4 bases at V and 3 bases at J, with 11 bases between the two ends. CDR3 coding DNA: TGCGCCAGCAGCCTAGGACAGAACTACAATGAGCAGTTCTTC. Amino acid sequence: CASSLGQNYNEQFF.